Ten or more counts support the clone carrying this TCR beta chain. The antigen is unknown. This sample was taken from a study of neurological immune-mediated disorders. Regarding the study as a whole: The multiple sclerosis repertoire cluster was associated with no clinical or MRI feature. Phylogenetic grouping put 18 of 34 multiple sclerosis patients' repertoires into one related-CDR3 cluster, a possible signature. Expansion of TCR clones was greatest in HTLV-1-associated myelopathy and smallest in multiple sclerosis, where it fell below that of healthy controls.

V was pared by 0 bases and J by 3 bases, with 2 bases of the junction left unmatched. CDR3 length equals 15 residues. CDR1 is SGHRS, CDR2 YFSETQ, per germline. Unsorted libraries came from 2 million PBMCs stored at -80 °C. TCRdb ran MiXCR on the 5' RACE reads and lists one entry per CDR3 protein. The table has about 50,000 distinct CDR3 sequences, approximately 3.5% seen once. V is TRBV5-1 and J is TRBJ2-2; 7 nucleotides align to TRBD1. The TCR comes from a man aged 40-50 years with multiple sclerosis. The sequencing sample was made of PBMCs. The CDR3 loop reads CASSLGDRDTGELFF. The DNA for the CDR3 is TGCGCCAGCAGCTTGGGTGACAGGGACACCGGGGAGCTGTTTTTT.